This T cell receptor (beta chain) is drawn from a study of tumor-infiltrating lymphocytes in localized non-small cell lung cancer. Across the study: Some samples were collected after neoadjuvant chemotherapy; smokers, never-smokers and several histologies were included.

The CDR3 length is 15 residues. CDR1 is SGHDT, CDR2 YYEEEE, per germline. V lost 2 bases, J lost 5 bases, and 8 bases stayed unmatched. The method was immunoSEQ multiplex PCR; TCRdb's version includes in-frame clones alone and lacks a portion of them. The table shows about 12,000 clones, with about 83% occurring only once. About this clone itself: Antigen unknown.

Study-wide findings and caveats: Tumors had more T cell infiltration than uninvolved lung, per TCRbeta sequencing and CD3 counts. Tumor T-cell fraction was not associated with recurrence-free survival.

The sample comprised lung tumor tissue. V is TRBV5-6 and J is TRBJ1-1; 8 nucleotides line up with TRBD1. This TCR was sampled from a human donor with non-small cell lung cancer. CDR3 protein: CASSFRQGRGTEAFF. DNA of the CDR3: TGTGCCAGCAGCTTCAGACAGGGGAGGGGTACTGAAGCTTTCTTT.